The clone carrying this T cell receptor beta chain was recorded many times. The sample comes from a study of human T cells and chemical hapten exposure. The J segment lost 4 bases and the V segment lost 2 bases, leaving 11 bases of the junction unmatched. CDR1 is SGHVS and CDR2 is FQNEAQ in the germline V gene. CDR3 size: 17 residues. Unfractionated whole blood yielded total RNA. TCRdb redid the calling of the 5' RACE reads with MiXCR, one entry per CDR3 protein. This repertoire shows more than 140,000 distinct CDR3 sequences, about 4.3% found once; its top ten account for around 1.4%. The receptor was isolated from a female donor in good health. The rearrangement uses TRBV7-8 and TRBJ2-3; 8 bases map to TRBD2. CDR3 DNA: TGTGCCAGCAGCTTAAATACGGGGGGGCCCCGAGCAGATACGCAGTATTTT. This gives the protein CASSLNTGGPRADTQYF.